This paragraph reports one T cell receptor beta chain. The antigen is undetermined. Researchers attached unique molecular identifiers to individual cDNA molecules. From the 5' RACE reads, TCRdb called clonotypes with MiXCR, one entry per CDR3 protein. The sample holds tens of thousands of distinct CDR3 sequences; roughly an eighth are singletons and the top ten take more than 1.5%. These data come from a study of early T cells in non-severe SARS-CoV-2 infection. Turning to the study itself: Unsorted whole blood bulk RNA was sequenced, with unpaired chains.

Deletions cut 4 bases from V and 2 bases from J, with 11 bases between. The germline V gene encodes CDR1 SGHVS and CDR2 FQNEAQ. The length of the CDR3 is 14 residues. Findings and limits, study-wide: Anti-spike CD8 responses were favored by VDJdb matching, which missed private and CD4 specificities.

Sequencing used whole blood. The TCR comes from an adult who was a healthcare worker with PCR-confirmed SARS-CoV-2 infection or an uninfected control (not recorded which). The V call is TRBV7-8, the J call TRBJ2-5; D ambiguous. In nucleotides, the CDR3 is TGTGCCAGCAGCTCCAACTGGGCACAAGAGACCCAGTACTTC. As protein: CASSSNWAQETQYF.